The present TCR beta chain was sequenced within a study of regulatory T cells in long-lasting Graves disease. To make TCR beta libraries, researchers used iRepertoire HTBI primers and Arm-PCR of CDR3 regions. Via MiXCR, TCRdb re-called the multiplex PCR reads, giving one row per CDR3 protein. The sample has 400,000 to 500,000 distinct CDR3 sequences, around 23% seen once. V was shortened by 0 bases and J by 0 bases, with 12 bases between the two germline ends. The CDR3 consists of 17 residues. Germline CDR1 and CDR2: LGHDT and YNNKEL (reference sequence). Time point reported: persistent/refractory GD, antithyroid drugs over 5 years with positive TRAb. Generation of the TCR library employed RNA extracted from PBMCs.

This TCR was sampled from a female donor with Graves disease. Sequenced here: peripheral blood mononuclear cells (PBMCs), sampled when the disease was refractory, from a patient treated with antithyroid drugs. V is TRBV3-1 and J is TRBJ1-3; the D gene is possibly TRBD1 (6 bases). The DNA for the CDR3 is TGTGCCAGCAGCCAAGATTATACCAGGGGCTCTGGAAACACCATATATTTT. Its translation: CASSQDYTRGSGNTIYF.